The clone carrying this T cell receptor beta chain occurred once. This sample is part of a study of blood T cell repertoires in COVID-19. Looking at the study overall: Samples came from the United States, Italy and Spain, spanning acute and convalescent COVID-19. In each case, the material was cDNA or gDNA derived from T cells, B-cell-depleted T cells, or PBMCs.

Trimming took 6 bases from V and 0 from J; bases not matched to a gene: 2. There are 13 residues in the CDR3. Per the germline V gene, CDR1 is MDHEN and CDR2 is SYDVKM. Measured with immunoSEQ multiplex PCR; TCRdb has only the in-frame clones, and not every one. Here the sample spans more than 85,000 clones, over 60% being singletons. Sequenced sample: peripheral blood. The TCR sequence derives from a woman of 80 years or more with active or convalescent COVID-19. The gene calls are TRBV28 and TRBJ2-7; the match to TRBD1 covers 7 bases. CDR3 nucleotides: TGTGCCAGCAGGACAGGGAGCTCCTACGAGCAGTACTTC. Encoded protein: CASRTGSSYEQYF.